Described below is a single T cell receptor beta chain sequence and its context. These data originate in a study of blood T cell repertoires in COVID-19. In the study overall: Acute and convalescent COVID-19 specimens originated in the United States, Italy and Spain. The cDNA or gDNA used as material had been derived from T cells, B-cell-depleted T cells, or PBMCs.

The table came from immunoSEQ multiplex PCR; TCRdb's copy has only in-frame clones and leaves some out. There are approximately 90,000 clones in the sample; 65% to 85% occur only once, and about 4.3% lies in the top ten. Germline lookup yields CDR1 SGHTA and CDR2 FQGNSA. The V and J ends lost 3 bases and 8 bases respectively, with 13 bases between them. This CDR3 is built from 13 residues. The chain links TRBV7-2 to TRBJ1-2; D is ambiguous. Material for sequencing was peripheral blood. This receptor was taken from a man in his sixties with acute or convalescent COVID-19. The CDR3 DNA reads as TGTGCCAGCAGCTTTGATCCAACGAGGGGCTACACCTTC. This gives the protein CASSFDPTRGYTF.